This passage covers 5 T cell receptor beta chains from one sample sequenced in a study of shared clonotypes between healthy human individuals. Here immunoSEQ multiplex PCR was the method, and the copy in TCRdb shows in-frame clones only, minus some. Of 2 million to 2.5 million clones listed, 95% are singletons. The sequenced sample was naive CD4+ T cells sorted from blood. As for subset: CD45RA+ positively selected. All receptors derive from a young man in good health.

The genes are TRBV4-1 and TRBJ2-3; 7 nucleotides align to TRBD1. This CDR3 contains 16 residues. Trimming took 4 bases from V and 1 from J; bases not matched to a gene: 8. Germline CDR1 MGHRA, CDR2 YSYEKL. CDR3 sequence: CASSPDRASGTDTQYF. The CDR3 coding sequence is TGCGCCAGCAGCCCCGACAGGGCGTCGGGCACAGATACGCAGTATTTT.

V usage is TRBV9 and J usage is TRBJ1-2; D is unresolved. The CDR3 has 14 amino acids. Trimming stripped 0 bases from V and 4 bases from J, with 10 bases between. Germline assignment: CDR1 SGDLS and CDR2 YYNGEE. CDR3 DNA sequence: TGTGCCAGCAGCGTAGATCACAGCATCTATGGCTACACCTTC. Protein: CASSVDHSIYGYTF. Full variable domain (rest looked up from reference TRBV9 and TRBJ1-2): DSGVTQTPKHLITATGQRVTLRCSPRSGDLSVYWYQQSLDQGLQFLIQYYNGEERAKGNILERFSAQQFPDLHSELNLSSLELGDSALYFCASSVDHSIYGYTFGSGTRLTVV.

The rearrangement joins TRBV6-5 to TRBJ2-5; D is unresolved. The germline V and J ends were trimmed by 4 bases and 0 bases, with 6 bases remaining between them. The CDR3 totals 13 residues. Per germline, CDR1 MNHEY and CDR2 SVGAGI. The CDR3, as DNA: TGTGCCAGCAGTTGGGCCTACCAAGAGACCCAGTACTTC. Amino acid sequence: CASSWAYQETQYF.

The chain recombines TRBV7-9 with TRBJ1-2; D is ambiguous. The germline V and J ends were trimmed by 1 base and 8 bases, with 14 bases remaining between them. The CDR3 runs 14 residues. From germline, CDR1 is SEHNR and CDR2 FQNEAQ (reference sequence). The CDR3 coding sequence is TGTGCCAGCAGCTTAGGAGGCACCCTAACGGGCTACACCTTC. This encodes CASSLGGTLTGYTF. Full variable domain (remainder filled in from reference TRBV7-9 and TRBJ1-2): DTGVSQNPRHKITKRGQNVTFRCDPISEHNRLYWYRQTLGQGPEFLTYFQNEAQLEKSRLLSDRFSAERPKGSFSTLEIQRTEQGDSAMYLCASSLGGTLTGYTFGSGTRLTVV.

The chain links TRBV6-6 to TRBJ1-1; 7 bases map to TRBD1. The V gene end was trimmed by 0 bases and the J gene end by 5 bases; junction bases not matched to a gene: 6. The CDR3 totals 15 residues. Germline CDR1 and CDR2: MNHNY and SVGAGI (reference sequence). CDR3 loop: CASSYSSRGGTEAFF. The CDR3 DNA reads TGTGCCAGCAGTTACTCTAGCAGGGGGGGTACTGAAGCTTTCTTT.